This entry features one T cell receptor (beta chain) sequence. The method was immunoSEQ multiplex PCR; TCRdb's version includes in-frame clones alone and lacks a portion of them. The sample has 250,000 to 300,000 clones; around four fifths are singletons. The data derive from a study of blood T cell repertoires in COVID-19. V was shortened by 1 base and J by 5 bases, with 17 bases between the two germline ends. The CDR3 sequence is 16 residues long. Germline CDR1 is LGHDT and CDR2 is YNNKEL (reference sequence). The chain uses TRBV3-1 (or the pseudogene TRBV3-2) and TRBJ1-2; TRBD1 is a possible D gene (5 bases). Material: PBMCs or T cells enriched from blood (not recorded which). The receptor was isolated from a man aged 25 to 45 with acute COVID-19. The CDR3 is CASSQGQLRINYGYTF. CDR3 DNA: TGTGCCAGCAGCCAAGGACAGCTAAGGATAAATTATGGCTACACCTTC.